This T cell receptor (beta chain) was captured by sequencing in a study of CD8 T cells in ankylosing spondylitis. Findings of the study overall: Several highly homologous variants made up a TCR beta motif that seemed to typify ankylosing spondylitis blood. The authors found the disease-linked clones to be CD8+ and relatively rare in peripheral blood. Significantly higher representation of disease-linked clones was reported for matched ankylosing spondylitis synovial fluid. Earlier authors reported some of these motif variants in reactive arthritis synovial fluid and blood.

Researchers built TCR beta libraries using quantitative 5'-RACE with molecular barcodes. Using its own MiXCR run on the 5' RACE reads, TCRdb lists one record per CDR3 protein. The sample has 330,000 or so distinct CDR3 sequences, approximately 8% seen once. This clonotype was seen only a few times. Its target is unknown. The CDR3 loop spans 15 amino acids. The ends lost 6 bases at V and 6 bases at J; junction bases unmatched: 7. The germline V gene has CDR1 DFQATT and CDR2 SNEGSKA (reference sequence). The receptor was derived from a male donor with ankylosing spondylitis. Sequencing was carried out using blood, either unsorted or a sorted T cell fraction (not recorded which). The chain has TRBV20-1 and TRBJ1-6; TRBD1 matches at 11 bases. For the CDR3, the DNA is TGCAGTGCCCCGATGGGGACAGGGGGTAATTCACCCCTCCACTTT. Translated: CSAPMGTGGNSPLHF.